This passage covers 26 T cell receptor beta chains from one sample sequenced in a study of cytomegalovirus exposure and HLA in healthy donors. The primer mix had 60 Vbeta and 13 Jbeta primers. Libraries were prepared by immunoSEQ multiplex PCR; TCRdb keeps only in-frame clonotypes and omits some of them. The data contain roughly 260,000 clones, 84% of them singletons. Sequencing was carried out using PBMCs. All receptors come from a woman between 40 and 50 years old in good health and CMV-seropositive.

This rearrangement joins TRBV19 to TRBJ2-7; possible D gene TRBD2, 5 bases. CDR1 LNHDA and CDR2 SQIVND come from the germline V gene (reference sequence). Deletions cut 4 bases from V and 2 bases from J, with 9 bases between. The CDR3 totals 13 residues. The CDR3 here is CASSRRGTYEQYF. CDR3 nucleotides: TGTGCCAGTAGTAGACGGGGAACCTACGAGCAGTACTTC.

This rearrangement joins TRBV5-6 to TRBJ2-3, with 7 bases aligning to TRBD1. The germline gives CDR1 SGHDT, CDR2 YYEEEE. Unmatched junction bases numbered 9, after V lost 3 bases and J lost 2 bases. The CDR3 spans 16 residues. CDR3 in DNA: TGTGCCAGCAGCTGGGGGACAGCAGTAATCACAGATACGCAGTATTTT. Translation: CASSWGTAVITDTQYF. The full variable domain, its missing parts supplied by reference TRBV5-6 and TRBJ2-3, is DAGVTQSPTHLIKTRGQQVTLRCSPKSGHDTVSWYQQALGQGPQFIFQYYEEEERQRGNFPDRFSGHQFPNYSSELNVNALLLGDSALYLCASSWGTAVITDTQYFGPGTRLTVL.

This chain joins TRBV7-2 and TRBJ1-5; D is uncertain. The CDR3 consists of 14 residues. The ends were cut back, 3 bases at V and 3 bases at J, with 9 bases in the middle. CDR1 and CDR2 (germline): SGHTA, FQGNSA. The CDR3 region has the DNA TGTGCCAGCAGCTTTTTACTTCCCAATCAGCCCCAGCATTTT. Protein sequence: CASSFLLPNQPQHF.

This sequence joins TRBV14 and TRBJ2-1; TRBD2 is a possible D gene (6 bases). The V and J ends lost 6 bases and 3 bases respectively, with 15 bases between them. Germline lookup yields CDR1 SGHDN and CDR2 FVKESK. The CDR3 has 15 residues. As DNA, the CDR3 is TGTGCCAGCAGGCTACGTGGAGGGAGCTACAATGAGCAGTTCTTC. It is translated as CASRLRGGSYNEQFF.

Only a few counts were recorded for this clone. The chain combines TRBV13 with TRBJ2-7; 8 nucleotides align to TRBD2. The V gene end was trimmed by 4 bases and the J gene end by 2 bases; junction bases not matched to a gene: 7. Germline CDR1 and CDR2: PRHDT and FYEKMQ (reference sequence). CDR3 length: 15 amino acids. CDR3 in amino acids: CASSSHSGIPYEQYF. The CDR3 DNA reads as TGTGCCAGCAGCTCACATAGCGGGATCCCCTACGAGCAGTACTTC.

The genes are TRBV28 and TRBJ2-7; the D is unclear. Germline CDR1 reads MDHEN; CDR2 reads SYDVKM. The CDR3 extends over 12 amino acids. V dropped 3 bases and J dropped 7 bases, with 10 bases sitting between them. The CDR3 loop is CASSFGGREQYF. In DNA form, the CDR3 reads TGTGCCAGCAGTTTCGGCGGAAGAGAGCAGTACTTC.

This chain links TRBV6-5 with TRBJ2-5, with D unresolved. CDR1 and CDR2 (germline): MNHEY, SVGAGI. The V gene lost 9 bases and the J gene lost 2 bases, with 10 bases spanning the gap. This CDR3 is built from 12 residues. In nucleotides, the CDR3 is TGTGCCAGTAGGTCAGGACAAGAGACCCAGTACTTC. Translating gives CASRSGQETQYF.

The chain is built from TRBV28 and TRBJ1-5; possible D gene TRBD1, 6 bases. The germline V gene encodes CDR1 MDHEN and CDR2 SYDVKM. This CDR3 has 13 residues. V was trimmed by 11 bases and J by 2 bases, leaving 13 bases between them. The CDR3 loop reads CAEGQLGNQPQHF. CDR3 in DNA: TGTGCCGAAGGACAGTTGGGCAATCAGCCCCAGCATTTT.

This sequence joins TRBV11-2 and TRBJ1-2, with a weak D call TRBD1 (6 bases). The CDR3 is 15 amino acids. V was clipped by 4 bases and J by 8 bases, with 20 bases between them. Looked up from germline, CDR1 is SGHAT and CDR2 is FQNNGV. The DNA of the CDR3 is TGTGCCAGCAGCTCCACTGGGGGGGCCCCCTGGGGCTACACCTTC. It specifies CASSSTGGAPWGYTF.

The V gene is TRBV28, the J gene TRBJ1-2, with D possibly matching TRBD1 (6 bases). CDR1 and CDR2 from the germline V gene are MDHEN and SYDVKM. Trimming shortened V by 7 bases and J by 5 bases, and 20 bases separated the two germline ends. CDR3 length equals 15 residues. The CDR3 DNA is TGTGCCAGCACCGAGGGCCGAGGGGGATTTTATGGCTACACCTTC. Encoded protein: CASTEGRGGFYGYTF.

This chain uses TRBV5-1 with TRBJ2-5; D unresolved. Germline CDR1 is SGHRS and CDR2 is YFSETQ. CDR3 length: 14 amino acids. V gave up 0 bases and J gave up 5 bases, with 11 bases separating them. The CDR3, as DNA: TGCGCCAGCAGCTTGGATCTAGTGGGTGAGACCCAGTACTTC. Translating it yields CASSLDLVGETQYF.

V is TRBV18 and J is TRBJ2-5, with D perhaps TRBD2 (5 bases). The CDR3 is 13 residues long. Per the germline V gene, CDR1 is KGHSH and CDR2 is LQKENI. V lost 3 bases to trimming and J lost 2 bases, with 7 bases between them. The CDR3 region is CASSPGVQETQYF. The CDR3 DNA follows: TGTGCCAGCTCACCGGGAGTTCAAGAGACCCAGTACTTC. The full variable domain, completed using reference TRBV18 and TRBJ2-5, is NAGVMQNPRHLVRRRGQEARLRCSPMKGHSHVYWYRQLPEEGLKFMVYLQKENIIDESGMPKERFSAEFPKEGPSILRIQQVVRGDSAAYFCASSPGVQETQYFGPGTRLLVL.

The chain has TRBV6-5 and TRBJ1-5, with 7 bases aligning to TRBD1. Per the germline V gene, CDR1 is MNHEY and CDR2 is SVGAGI. The CDR3 is 14 amino acids. V lost 8 bases, J lost 6 bases, and 10 bases stayed unmatched. CDR3 nucleotide sequence: TGTGCCAGCGGGACGCCGGACAGGCTTCAGCCCCAGCATTTT. Its translation is CASGTPDRLQPQHF.

The V gene is TRBV7-2, the J gene TRBJ1-3; a possible D gene is TRBD1 (6 bases). The germline V gene has CDR1 SGHTA and CDR2 FQGNSA. The CDR3 sequence is 14 residues long. The V end lost 5 bases, the J end lost 4 bases, and 12 bases lay between the germline ends. CDR3 in DNA: TGTGCCAGCAGCCCACACAGGGAGGGAAACACCATATATTTT. Protein sequence: CASSPHREGNTIYF. The full variable domain, rest sourced from reference TRBV7-2 and TRBJ1-3, is GAGVSQSPSNKVTEKGKDVELRCDPISGHTALYWYRQSLGQGLEFLIYFQGNSAPDKSGLPSDRFSAERTGGSVSTLTIQRTQQEDSAVYLCASSPHREGNTIYFGEGSWLTVV.

The rearrangement uses TRBV2 and TRBJ1-5, with no clear D. The CDR3 is 14 amino acids. Germline V gives CDR1 SNHLY, CDR2 FYNNEI. Trimming took 10 bases from V and 2 from J, leaving 15 bases between them. The CDR3, as DNA: TGTGCCACAAAAATGTCCCAGGGCAATCAGCCCCAGCATTTT. It encodes CATKMSQGNQPQHF. Supplemented by reference TRBV2 and TRBJ1-5, the full variable domain reads EPEVTQTPSHQVTQMGQEVILRCVPISNHLYFYWYRQILGQKVEFLVSFYNNEISEKSEIFDDQFSVERPDGSNFTLKIRSTKLEDSAMYFCATKMSQGNQPQHFGDGTRLSIL.

CDR3 region: CASSSGTRLAKNIQYF. In DNA form, the CDR3 reads TGTGCCAGCAGTTCCGGGACTCGACTAGCCAAAAACATTCAGTACTTC. This chain links TRBV28 with TRBJ2-4, with D tentatively TRBD2 (6 bases). Trimming left V 4 bases short and J 0 bases short, with 13 bases between. In germline, CDR1 is MDHEN, CDR2 SYDVKM. CDR3 length: 16 amino acids.

This clone was counted a few times. The rearrangement uses TRBV6-1 and TRBJ2-7, with D perhaps matching TRBD2 (5 bases). V gave up 8 bases and J gave up 3 bases, with 14 bases separating them. CDR3 length equals 13 residues. The V gene's germline CDR1 is MNHNS and CDR2 SASEGT. The CDR3, as DNA: TGTGCCAGCGCTCGGGATTTCAACTACGAGCAGTACTTC. Encoded protein: CASARDFNYEQYF.

This chain uses TRBV7-8 with TRBJ2-5; 10 bases match TRBD2. The CDR3 covers 15 residues. V was pared by 2 bases and J by 4 bases, with 4 bases of the junction left unmatched. Germline V CDR1 and CDR2: SGHVS, FQNEAQ. As DNA, the CDR3 is TGTGCCAGCAGCTTACTAGCGGGAGTTTCAGAGACCCAGTACTTC. Translated: CASSLLAGVSETQYF. Complete variable domain (other parts from reference TRBV7-8 and TRBJ2-5): GAGVSQSPRYKVAKRGQDVALRCDPISGHVSLFWYQQALGQGPEFLTYFQNEAQLDKSGLPSDRFFAERPEGSVSTLKIQRTQQEDSAVYLCASSLLAGVSETQYFGPGTRLLVL.

This sequence joins TRBV7-2 and TRBJ2-7; D gene uncertain. V was cut by 3 bases and J by 4 bases, with 7 bases left in between. The CDR3 totals 12 residues. Germline V lookup: CDR1 SGHTA, CDR2 FQGNSA. CDR3 in DNA: TGTGCCAGCAGCTTTCCGGGTTACGAGCAGTACTTC. Its protein is CASSFPGYEQYF.

This chain connects TRBV7-2 to TRBJ1-2; 7 bases match TRBD1. J gave up 5 bases and V 6 bases, and 6 bases lay outside the gene matches. Germline loops: CDR1 SGHTA, CDR2 FQGNSA. The CDR3 consists of 13 residues. CDR3 sequence (DNA): TGTGCCAGCAGTCCCGACAGGGCTTATGGCTACACCTTC. This sequence encodes CASSPDRAYGYTF.

The sample holds a few counts of this clone. The V and J genes are TRBV19 and TRBJ2-2; D call uncertain. Germline V lookup: CDR1 LNHDA, CDR2 SQIVND (reference sequence). Trimming left V 5 bases short and J 5 bases short, with 9 bases between. The length of the CDR3 is 13 residues. CDR3 protein: CASSWSVTGELFF. CDR3 sequence (DNA): TGTGCCAGTAGTTGGTCGGTGACCGGGGAGCTGTTTTTT.

The chain employs TRBV4-3 and TRBJ2-3; D may be TRBD2 (5 bases). Trimming left V 3 bases short and J 0 bases short, with 19 bases between. The CDR3 is 18 amino acids. The V gene's germline CDR1 is LGHNA and CDR2 YSLEER. DNA for the CDR3: TGCGCCAGCAGCCACACAACCCCAGGACGGACTAGCACAGATACGCAGTATTTT. Amino acids: CASSHTTPGRTSTDTQYF.

The chain is built from TRBV29-1 and TRBJ2-3, with TRBD2 matching 10 bases. The CDR3 runs 14 residues. In germline, CDR1 is SQVTM, CDR2 ANQGSEA. The ends lost 6 bases at V and 2 bases at J; junction bases unmatched: 5. The CDR3 DNA follows: TGCAGCGTCAAAGCGGGAGGGTTCACAGATACGCAGTATTTT. Amino acids: CSVKAGGFTDTQYF.

The rearrangement uses TRBV6-5 and TRBJ1-5; possibly TRBD1 for D (5 bases). The V and J ends lost 2 bases and 5 bases respectively, with 10 bases between them. Germline loops: CDR1 MNHEY, CDR2 SVGAGI. CDR3 length: 14 residues. CDR3 in DNA: TGTGCCAGCAGTTACGCCAGGGTGGATCAGCCCCAGCATTTT. Its protein product is CASSYARVDQPQHF.

The chain couples TRBV5-6 to TRBJ1-1; possible D gene TRBD1, 6 bases. The CDR3 spans 14 residues. The V gene lost 1 base and the J gene lost 0 bases, with 7 bases spanning the gap. From germline, CDR1 is SGHDT and CDR2 YYEEEE. This chain's CDR3 is CASSLPGVNTEAFF. In DNA form, the CDR3 reads TGTGCCAGCAGCTTGCCAGGGGTGAACACTGAAGCTTTCTTT.

This chain connects TRBV15 to TRBJ2-7, with D possibly matching TRBD2 (5 bases). The CDR3 is made up of 13 amino acids. Germline assignment: CDR1 LNHNV and CDR2 YYDKDF (reference sequence). Trimming left V 4 bases short and J 5 bases short, with 12 bases between. CDR3 nucleotide sequence: TGTGCCACCAGCACCCCGGGGAGAAACGAGCAGTACTTC. It is translated as CATSTPGRNEQYF.